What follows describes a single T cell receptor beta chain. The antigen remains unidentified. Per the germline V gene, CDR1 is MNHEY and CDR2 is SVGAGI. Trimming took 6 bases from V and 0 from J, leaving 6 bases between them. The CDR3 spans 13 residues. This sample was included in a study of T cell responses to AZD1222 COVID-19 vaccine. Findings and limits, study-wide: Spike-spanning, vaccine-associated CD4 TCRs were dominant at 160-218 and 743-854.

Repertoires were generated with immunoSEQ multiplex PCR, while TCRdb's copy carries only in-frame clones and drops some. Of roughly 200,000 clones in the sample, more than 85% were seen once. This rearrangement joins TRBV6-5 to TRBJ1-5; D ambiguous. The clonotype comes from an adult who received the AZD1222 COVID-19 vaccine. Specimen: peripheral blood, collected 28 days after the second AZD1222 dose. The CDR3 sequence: CASSRSSNQPQHF. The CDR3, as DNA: TGTGCCAGCAGCAGGTCTAGCAATCAGCCCCAGCATTTT.